This T cell receptor (beta chain) comes out of a study of T cell responses to AZD1222 COVID-19 vaccine. Germline lookup yields CDR1 MNHEY and CDR2 SVGAGI. V lost 6 bases and J lost 0; bases outside the gene matches: 4. This CDR3 region has 14 residues. The assay was immunoSEQ multiplex PCR, and TCRdb's table has in-frame clones only and misses some. The table lists about 110,000 clones, 70% to 90% of them singletons, with 9.1% in the top ten. The specimen comprised peripheral blood, sampled on day 0 of AZD1222 vaccination. The rearrangement uses TRBV6-5 and TRBJ1-1; 7 nucleotides align to TRBD1. This receptor was obtained from an adult in good health. CDR3 coding DNA: TGTGCCAGCAGAGTAGACAGGGTGAACACTGAAGCTTTCTTT. This sequence encodes CASRVDRVNTEAFF.